The 10 T cell receptor beta chains below all came from one sample that was sequenced in a study of OX40 agonist ivuxolimab in advanced cancers. Only in-frame clones appear in the TCRdb table, and some are missing; sequencing was by immunoSEQ multiplex PCR. The sample has roughly 70,000 clones, about 87% seen once. The sample here was CD4+ or CD8+ T cells sorted from blood, taken in a trial of the OX40 agonist ivuxolimab. The receptors come from an adult with an advanced solid tumor such as melanoma, head and neck, liver or kidney cancer.

J is TRBJ2-7 and V is TRBV19; no clear D gene. The CDR3 loop spans 14 amino acids. The ends were cut back, 5 bases at V and 7 bases at J, with 18 bases in the middle. The V gene's germline CDR1 is LNHDA and CDR2 SQIVND (reference sequence). This CDR3 is CASSSQMPLSEQYF. CDR3 nucleotide sequence: TGTGCCAGTAGTTCCCAGATGCCTTTATCTGAGCAGTACTTC.

The V gene is TRBV29-1, the J gene TRBJ2-2, with 8 bases lining up with TRBD1. CDR1 SQVTM and CDR2 ANQGSEA come from the germline V gene. With 6 bases clipped from V and 6 bases from J, the junction kept 6 bases outside the gene matches. The CDR3 runs 13 residues. DNA of the CDR3: TGCAGCGTCGGACAGGGTGGCGCCGGGGAGCTGTTTTTT. Translating gives CSVGQGGAGELFF.

CDR3 residues: CASRRDIALYEQYF. CDR3 in DNA: TGTGCCAGCAGACGGGACATCGCCTTATACGAGCAGTACTTC. The rearrangement links TRBV7-2 to TRBJ2-7; D is possibly TRBD1 (6 bases). This CDR3 is built from 14 residues. V was trimmed by 6 bases and J by 4 bases, leaving 16 bases between them. Germline V gene sequence: CDR1 SGHTA, CDR2 FQGNSA.

The J gene is TRBJ2-2, the V gene TRBV29-1, with 7 bases aligning to TRBD1. CDR1 SQVTM and CDR2 ANQGSEA come from the germline V gene. Trimming cost V 2 bases and J 6 bases; bases outside gene matches: 0. The CDR3 loop spans 12 amino acids. This chain's CDR3 is CSVEQGAGELFF. The CDR3 region has the DNA TGCAGCGTTGAACAGGGGGCCGGGGAGCTGTTTTTT.

The chain is built from TRBV10-1 and TRBJ2-7, with D possibly being TRBD1 (5 bases). The CDR3 contains 14 residues. Trimming took 0 bases from V and 1 from J, leaving 7 bases between them. Germline V gene lookup returns CDR1 WNHNN and CDR2 SYGVQD (reference sequence). CDR3 residues: CASSESGQSYEQYF. CDR3 nucleotides: TGCGCCAGCAGTGAGTCGGGGCAGTCCTACGAGCAGTACTTC.

The rearrangement links TRBV5-6 to TRBJ2-3, with D perhaps being TRBD1 or TRBD2 (5 bases each). This CDR3 region has 13 residues. Germline assignment: CDR1 SGHDT and CDR2 YYEEEE. Trimming took 0 bases from V and 6 from J, leaving 8 bases between them. CDR3 sequence (DNA): TGTGCCAGCAGCTTGGGGGGGTTGGATACGCAGTATTTT. Its translation: CASSLGGLDTQYF.

The chain combines TRBV7-2 with TRBJ2-4, with 11 nucleotides matching TRBD2. Germline V gene data show CDR1 as SGHTA and CDR2 as FQGNSA. The CDR3 covers 16 residues. V shed 6 bases, J shed 2 bases, and the junction held 6 bases outside the gene matches. The CDR3 region is CASRYRLAGPKNIQYF. In DNA form, the CDR3 reads TGTGCCAGCAGATACCGACTAGCGGGACCCAAAAACATTCAGTACTTC.

The V call is TRBV30, the J call TRBJ2-5; a possible D gene is TRBD1 (5 bases). The V end was cut by 3 bases, the J end by 4 bases, with 12 bases between. The length of the CDR3 is 13 residues. From germline, CDR1 is GTSNPN and CDR2 SVGIG (reference sequence). The chain's CDR3 is CAWRGQGRETQYF. The DNA for the CDR3 is TGTGCCTGGAGGGGGCAGGGAAGAGAGACCCAGTACTTC.

In this sample, this clone turned up a few times. V and J are TRBV7-8 and TRBJ1-1, with D perhaps matching TRBD1 (5 bases). Germline values: CDR1 SGHVS, CDR2 FQNEAQ. The ends were cut back, 1 base at V and 4 bases at J, with 13 bases in the middle. This CDR3 comprises 15 residues. As DNA, the CDR3 is TGTGCCAGCAGCTTAGGGCTGTCAGGGACCACTGAAGCTTTCTTT. This gives the protein CASSLGLSGTTEAFF.

The rearrangement links TRBV6-5 to TRBJ1-5; D is uncertain. The CDR3 extends over 14 amino acids. V was trimmed by 6 bases and J by 1 base, leaving 10 bases between them. Germline CDR1 is MNHEY and CDR2 is SVGAGI. As DNA, the CDR3 is TGTGCCAGCAGAAGGGTCGCAAGCAATCAGCCCCAGCATTTT. This gives the protein CASRRVASNQPQHF.